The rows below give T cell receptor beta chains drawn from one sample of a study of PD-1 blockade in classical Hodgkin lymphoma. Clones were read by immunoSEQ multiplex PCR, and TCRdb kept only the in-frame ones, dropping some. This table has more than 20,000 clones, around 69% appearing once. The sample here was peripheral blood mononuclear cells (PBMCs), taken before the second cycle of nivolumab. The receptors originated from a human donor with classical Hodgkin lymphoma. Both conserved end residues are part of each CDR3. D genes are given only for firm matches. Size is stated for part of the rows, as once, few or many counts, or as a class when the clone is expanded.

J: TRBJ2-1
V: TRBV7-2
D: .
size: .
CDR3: CASSLAMDEQFF
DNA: TGTGCCAGCAGCTTAGCTATGGATGAGCAGTTCTTC

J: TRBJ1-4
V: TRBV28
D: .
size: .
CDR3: CASSSQGVPEKLFF
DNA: TGTGCCAGCAGTTCCCAGGGAGTTCCGGAAAAACTGTTTTTT

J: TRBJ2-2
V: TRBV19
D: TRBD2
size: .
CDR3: CASSSAGEVTGELFF
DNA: TGTGCCAGTAGTTCTGCGGGGGAGGTCACCGGGGAGCTGTTTTTT

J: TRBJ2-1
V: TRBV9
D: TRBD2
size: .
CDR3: CASSPSGSSYNEQFF
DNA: TGTGCCAGCAGCCCCAGCGGGAGCTCCTACAATGAGCAGTTCTTC

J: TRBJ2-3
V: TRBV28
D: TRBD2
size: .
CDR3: CASSFVAGGPDTQYF
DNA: TGTGCCAGCAGTTTCGTAGCGGGGGGCCCAGATACGCAGTATTTT

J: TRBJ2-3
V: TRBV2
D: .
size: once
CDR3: CASSVSGGARTDTQYF
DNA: TGTGCCAGCAGTGTCTCTGGGGGGGCGCGTACAGATACGCAGTATTTT

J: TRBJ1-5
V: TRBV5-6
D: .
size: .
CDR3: CASSLLGNQPQHF
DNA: TGTGCCAGCAGCTTGCTGGGGAACCAGCCCCAGCATTTT

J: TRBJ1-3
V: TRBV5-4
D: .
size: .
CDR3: CASSPMTGNTIYF
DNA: TGTGCCAGCAGCCCCATGACAGGAAACACCATATATTTT

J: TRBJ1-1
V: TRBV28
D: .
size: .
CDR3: CASSFDQGPTEAFF
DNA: TGTGCCAGCAGTTTCGACCAGGGACCCACTGAAGCTTTCTTT

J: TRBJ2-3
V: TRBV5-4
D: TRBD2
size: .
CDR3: CASSLPPTSPTDTQYF
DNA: TGTGCCAGCAGCTTGCCCCCGACTAGCCCGACAGATACGCAGTATTTT

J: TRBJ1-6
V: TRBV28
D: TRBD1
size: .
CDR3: CASSLPWTGANNSPLHF
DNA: TGTGCCAGCAGTTTACCCTGGACAGGGGCGAATAATTCACCCCTCCACTTT

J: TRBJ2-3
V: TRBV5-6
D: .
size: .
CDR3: CASSRRHTGGHTDTQYF
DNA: TGTGCCAGCAGCCGACGCCATACAGGAGGACACACAGATACGCAGTATTTT

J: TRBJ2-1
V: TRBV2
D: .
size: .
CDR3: CASIFEGSYNEQFF
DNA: TGTGCCAGCATTTTCGAGGGTTCCTACAATGAGCAGTTCTTC

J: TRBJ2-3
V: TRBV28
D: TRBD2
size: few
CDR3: CASSWQREDTDTQYF
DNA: TGTGCCAGCAGCTGGCAGCGGGAGGACACAGATACGCAGTATTTT

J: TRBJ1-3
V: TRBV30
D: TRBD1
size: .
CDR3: CAWSTLTGSGNTIYF
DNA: TGTGCCTGGAGTACTCTGACAGGGTCTGGAAACACCATATATTTT

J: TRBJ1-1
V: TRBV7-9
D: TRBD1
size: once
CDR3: CASSLAVTGGTEAFF
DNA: TGTGCCAGCAGCTTAGCCGTTACAGGGGGCACTGAAGCTTTCTTT

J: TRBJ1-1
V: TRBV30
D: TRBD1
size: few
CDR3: CAWGQGAAEAFF
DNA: TGTGCCTGGGGACAGGGTGCTGCTGAAGCTTTCTTT

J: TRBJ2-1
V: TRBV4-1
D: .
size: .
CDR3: CASSLYGVNEQFF
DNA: TGCGCCAGCAGCCTCTACGGGGTAAATGAGCAGTTCTTC

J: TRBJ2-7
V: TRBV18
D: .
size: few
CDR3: CASSPNWVEQYF
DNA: TGTGCCAGCTCCCCTAATTGGGTCGAGCAGTACTTC

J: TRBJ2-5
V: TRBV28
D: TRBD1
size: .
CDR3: CASREGGTGGSRETQYF
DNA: TGTGCCAGCAGGGAGGGTGGGACAGGGGGTAGCCGGGAGACCCAGTACTTC

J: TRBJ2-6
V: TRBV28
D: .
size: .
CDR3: CASSPGGAGANVLTF
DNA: TGTGCCAGCAGCCCTGGAGGTGCTGGGGCCAACGTCCTGACTTTC

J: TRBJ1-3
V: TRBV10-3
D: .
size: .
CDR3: CAISPVVPGNTIYF
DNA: TGTGCCATCAGTCCCGTGGTTCCTGGAAACACCATATATTTT

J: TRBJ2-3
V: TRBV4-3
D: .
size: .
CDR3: CASSQVVRDTQYF
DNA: TGCGCCAGCAGCCAAGTCGTAAGGGATACGCAGTATTTT

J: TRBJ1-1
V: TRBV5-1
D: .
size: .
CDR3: CASSGVAQGTEAFF
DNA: TGCGCCAGCAGCGGGGTCGCGCAAGGCACTGAAGCTTTCTTT

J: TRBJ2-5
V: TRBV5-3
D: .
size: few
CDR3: CARSYNRQETQYF
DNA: TGTGCCAGAAGCTATAACAGACAAGAGACCCAGTACTTC

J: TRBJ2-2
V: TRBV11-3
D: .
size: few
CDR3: CASSLTDTGELFF
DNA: TGTGCCAGCAGCTTAACAGACACCGGGGAGCTGTTTTTT

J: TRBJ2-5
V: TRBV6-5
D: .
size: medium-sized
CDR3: CASSYLGAGEETQYF
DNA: TGTGCCAGCAGTTACTTAGGGGCAGGGGAGGAGACCCAGTACTTC

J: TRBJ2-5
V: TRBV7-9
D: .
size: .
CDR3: CASSSAQETQYF
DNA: TGTGCCAGCAGCTCAGCCCAAGAGACCCAGTACTTC

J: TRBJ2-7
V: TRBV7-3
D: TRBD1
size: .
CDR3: CASSLGTGSEQYF
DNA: TGTGCCAGCAGCTTAGGGACAGGGTCAGAGCAGTACTTC

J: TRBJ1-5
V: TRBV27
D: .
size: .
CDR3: CASSDNYPTQPQHF
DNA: TGTGCCAGCAGTGATAACTACCCTACTCAGCCCCAGCATTTT

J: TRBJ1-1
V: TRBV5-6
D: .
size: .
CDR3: CASRGQSNTEAFF
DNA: TGTGCCAGCCGGGGACAATCAAACACTGAAGCTTTCTTT

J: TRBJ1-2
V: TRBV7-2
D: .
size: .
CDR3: CASSLGRTYGYTF
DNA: TGTGCCAGCAGCTTAGGCAGGACATATGGCTACACCTTC

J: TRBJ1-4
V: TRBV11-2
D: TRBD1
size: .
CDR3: CASSLDRGLEKLFF
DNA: TGTGCCAGCAGCTTAGACAGGGGGCTTGAAAAACTGTTTTTT

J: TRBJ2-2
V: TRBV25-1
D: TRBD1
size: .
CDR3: CASSQGASNTGELFF
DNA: TGTGCCAGCAGCCAGGGGGCTTCGAACACCGGGGAGCTGTTTTTT

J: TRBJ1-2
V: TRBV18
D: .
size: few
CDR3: CASTQQANYGYTF
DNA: TGTGCCAGCACCCAACAGGCTAACTATGGCTACACCTTC

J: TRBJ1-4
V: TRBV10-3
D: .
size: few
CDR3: CAISESGGAYEKLFF
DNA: TGTGCCATCAGTGAGTCAGGGGGTGCGTATGAAAAACTGTTTTTT

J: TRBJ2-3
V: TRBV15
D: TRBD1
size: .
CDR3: CATSRDAGGKTDTQYF
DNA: TGTGCCACCAGCAGAGATGCAGGGGGCAAGACAGATACGCAGTATTTT

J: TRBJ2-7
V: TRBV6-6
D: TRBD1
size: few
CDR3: CASSRQGGPYEQYF
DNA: TGTGCCAGCAGTCGACAGGGGGGACCCTACGAGCAGTACTTC

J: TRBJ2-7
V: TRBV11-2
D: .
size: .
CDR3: CASSPSQRETYEQYF
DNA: TGTGCCAGCAGCCCTAGCCAACGGGAGACCTACGAGCAGTACTTC

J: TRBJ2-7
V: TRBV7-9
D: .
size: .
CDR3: CASSPVSGQGNSYEQYF
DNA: TGTGCCAGCAGCCCCGTCTCCGGGCAGGGAAATTCGTACGAGCAGTACTTC

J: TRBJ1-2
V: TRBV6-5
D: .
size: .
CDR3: CASSYTFTGYYGYTF
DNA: TGTGCCAGCAGTTACACCTTTACGGGGTACTATGGCTACACCTTC

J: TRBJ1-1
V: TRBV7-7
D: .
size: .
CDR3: CASSLQGGTEAFF
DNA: TGTGCCAGCAGCTTGCAGGGAGGAACTGAAGCTTTCTTT

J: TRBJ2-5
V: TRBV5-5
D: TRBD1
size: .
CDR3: CASRPFSRGRETQYF
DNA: TGTGCCAGCAGGCCTTTTTCCAGGGGGCGGGAGACCCAGTACTTC

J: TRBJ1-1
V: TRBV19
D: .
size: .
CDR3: CASSHSLDDRAFF
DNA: TGTGCCAGTAGTCACAGCCTGGACGATCGGGCTTTCTTT

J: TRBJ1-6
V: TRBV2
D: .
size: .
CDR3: CASSETGPRPLHF
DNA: TGTGCCAGCAGTGAAACGGGTCCTAGGCCCCTCCACTTT

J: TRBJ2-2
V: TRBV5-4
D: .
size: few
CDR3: CASSTTDTGELFF
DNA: TGTGCCAGCAGCACTACGGACACCGGGGAGCTGTTTTTT

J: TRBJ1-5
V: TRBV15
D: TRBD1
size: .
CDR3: CATSRDLGQGNQPQHF
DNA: TGTGCCACCAGCAGAGATCTGGGACAGGGTAATCAGCCCCAGCATTTT

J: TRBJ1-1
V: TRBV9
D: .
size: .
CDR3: CASSVQALNTEAFF
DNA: TGTGCCAGCAGCGTTCAGGCTTTGAACACTGAAGCTTTCTTT

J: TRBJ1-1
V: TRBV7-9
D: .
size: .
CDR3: CASKEGHVGPEAFF
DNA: TGTGCTTCCAAAGAGGGGCACGTCGGACCTGAAGCTTTCTTT

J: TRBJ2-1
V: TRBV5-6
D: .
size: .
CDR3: CASSAGTGGYNEQFF
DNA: TGTGCCAGCAGCGCAGGGACTGGAGGCTACAATGAGCAGTTCTTC

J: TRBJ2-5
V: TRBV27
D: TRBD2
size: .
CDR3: CASSLGPSGTRKETQYF
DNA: TGTGCCAGCAGTTTAGGTCCTAGCGGGACGAGAAAAGAGACCCAGTACTTC

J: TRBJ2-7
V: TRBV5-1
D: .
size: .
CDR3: CASSGSSYEQYF
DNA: TGCGCCAGCAGCGGTAGCTCCTACGAGCAGTACTTC

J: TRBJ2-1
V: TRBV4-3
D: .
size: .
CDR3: CASSQDWENAHNEQFF
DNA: TGCGCCAGCAGCCAAGATTGGGAGAATGCCCACAATGAGCAGTTCTTC

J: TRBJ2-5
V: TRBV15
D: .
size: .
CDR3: CATSRGSGSFRETQYF
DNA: TGTGCCACCAGCAGAGGTAGCGGCTCGTTCCGGGAGACCCAGTACTTC

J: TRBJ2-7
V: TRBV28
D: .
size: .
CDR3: CASSPGTRFGMEQYF
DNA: TGTGCCAGCAGTCCCGGGACCCGCTTCGGAATGGAGCAGTACTTC

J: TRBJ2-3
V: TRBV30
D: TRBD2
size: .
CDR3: CAWSVGFGGGTDTQYF
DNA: TGTGCCTGGAGTGTTGGGTTTGGCGGGGGTACAGATACGCAGTATTTT

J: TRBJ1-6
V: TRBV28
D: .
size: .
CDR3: CASFARAYNSPLHF
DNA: TGTGCCAGCTTCGCCAGGGCCTATAATTCACCCCTCCACTTT

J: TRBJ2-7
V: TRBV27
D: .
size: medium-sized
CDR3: CASSSSLGSYEQYF
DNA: TGTGCCAGCAGTTCTTCTTTAGGGTCCTACGAGCAGTACTTC